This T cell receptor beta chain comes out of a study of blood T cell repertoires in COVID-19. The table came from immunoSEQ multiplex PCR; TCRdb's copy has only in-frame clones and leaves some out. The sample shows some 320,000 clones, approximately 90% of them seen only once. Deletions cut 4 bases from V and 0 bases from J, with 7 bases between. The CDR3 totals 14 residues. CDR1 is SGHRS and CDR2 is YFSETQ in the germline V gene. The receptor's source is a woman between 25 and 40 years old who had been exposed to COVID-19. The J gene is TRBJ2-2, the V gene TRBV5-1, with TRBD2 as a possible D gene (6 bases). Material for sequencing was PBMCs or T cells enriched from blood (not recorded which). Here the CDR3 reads CASSPGANTGELFF. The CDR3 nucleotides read TGCGCCAGCAGCCCGGGGGCGAACACCGGGGAGCTGTTTTTT. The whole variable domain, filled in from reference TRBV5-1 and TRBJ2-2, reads KAGVTQTPRYLIKTRGQQVTLSCSPISGHRSVSWYQQTPGQGLQFLFEYFSETQRNKGNFPGRFSGRQFSNSRSEMNVSTLELGDSALYLCASSPGANTGELFFGEGSRLTVL.